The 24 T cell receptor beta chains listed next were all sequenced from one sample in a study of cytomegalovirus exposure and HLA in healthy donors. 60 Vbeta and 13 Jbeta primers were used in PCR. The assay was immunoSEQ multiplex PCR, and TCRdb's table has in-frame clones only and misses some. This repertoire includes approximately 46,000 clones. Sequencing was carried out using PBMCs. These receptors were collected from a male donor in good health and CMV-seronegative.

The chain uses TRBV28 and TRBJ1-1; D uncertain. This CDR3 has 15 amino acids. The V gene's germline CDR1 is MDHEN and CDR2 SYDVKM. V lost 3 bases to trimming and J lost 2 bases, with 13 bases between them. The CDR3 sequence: CASSLVGPRNTEAFF. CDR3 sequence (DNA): TGTGCCAGCAGTTTGGTTGGGCCAAGAAACACTGAAGCTTTCTTT.

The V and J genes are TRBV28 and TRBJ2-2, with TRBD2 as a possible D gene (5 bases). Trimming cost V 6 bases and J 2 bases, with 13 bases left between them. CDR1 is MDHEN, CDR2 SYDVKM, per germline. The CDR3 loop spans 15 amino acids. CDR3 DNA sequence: TGTGCCAGCAGCTCCTATAGCGCTAACACCGGGGAGCTGTTTTTT. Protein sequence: CASSSYSANTGELFF.

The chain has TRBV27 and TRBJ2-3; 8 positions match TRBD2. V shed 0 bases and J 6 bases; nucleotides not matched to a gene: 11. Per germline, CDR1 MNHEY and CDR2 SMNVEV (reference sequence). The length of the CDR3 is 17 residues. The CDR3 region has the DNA TGTGCCAGCAGTTTATCCCAGCGGGGGCCGGACCTGGATACGCAGTATTTT. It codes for CASSLSQRGPDLDTQYF.

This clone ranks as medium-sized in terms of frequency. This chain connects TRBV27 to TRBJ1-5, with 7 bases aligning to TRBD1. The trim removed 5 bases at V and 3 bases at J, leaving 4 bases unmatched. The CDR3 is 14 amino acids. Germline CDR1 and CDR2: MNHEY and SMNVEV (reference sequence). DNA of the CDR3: TGTGCCAGCAGTATACAGGGGTACAATCAGCCCCAGCATTTT. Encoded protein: CASSIQGYNQPQHF.

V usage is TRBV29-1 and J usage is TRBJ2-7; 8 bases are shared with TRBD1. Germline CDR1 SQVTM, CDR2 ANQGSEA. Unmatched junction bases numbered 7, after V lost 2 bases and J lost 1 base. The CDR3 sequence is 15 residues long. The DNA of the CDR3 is TGCAGCGTTGAATTCGGACAGGGACATTCCTACGAGCAGTACTTC. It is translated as CSVEFGQGHSYEQYF.

CDR3 bases: TGTGCCAGCAGCTTATTCCTCCGGGACAGGGGTACAGATACGCAGTATTTT. Residues: CASSLFLRDRGTDTQYF. The V gene is TRBV7-9, the J gene TRBJ2-3; 10 bases fit TRBD1. The CDR3 totals 17 residues. Per germline, CDR1 SEHNR and CDR2 FQNEAQ (reference sequence). V lost 2 bases to trimming and J lost 3 bases; unmatched junction nucleotides: 8.

CDR3 amino acids: CASSLGPSEAFF. In DNA form, the CDR3 reads TGCGCCAGCAGCTTGGGTCCCTCTGAAGCTTTCTTT. This rearrangement joins TRBV5-1 to TRBJ1-1, with no clear D. V was clipped by 0 bases and J by 6 bases, with 6 bases between them. The CDR3 spans 12 residues. Germline CDR1 and CDR2: SGHRS and YFSETQ.

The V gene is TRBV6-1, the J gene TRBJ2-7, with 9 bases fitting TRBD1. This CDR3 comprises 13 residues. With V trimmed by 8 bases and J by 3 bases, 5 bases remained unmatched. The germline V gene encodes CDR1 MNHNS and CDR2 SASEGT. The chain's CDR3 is CASAGQGHYEQYF. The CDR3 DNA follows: TGTGCCAGCGCCGGACAGGGGCACTACGAGCAGTACTTC.

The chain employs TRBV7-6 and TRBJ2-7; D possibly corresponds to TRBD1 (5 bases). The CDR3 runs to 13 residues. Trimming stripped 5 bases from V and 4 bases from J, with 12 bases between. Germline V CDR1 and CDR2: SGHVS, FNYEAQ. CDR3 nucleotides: TGTGCCAGCAGCCCACAACAGGATTACGAGCAGTACTTC. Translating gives CASSPQQDYEQYF.

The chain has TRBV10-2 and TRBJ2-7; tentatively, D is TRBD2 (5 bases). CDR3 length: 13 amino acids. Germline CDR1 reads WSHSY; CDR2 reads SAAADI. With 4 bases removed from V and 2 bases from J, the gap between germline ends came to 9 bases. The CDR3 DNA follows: TGCGCCAGCAGTGGGACTTCAACCTACGAGCAGTACTTC. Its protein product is CASSGTSTYEQYF.

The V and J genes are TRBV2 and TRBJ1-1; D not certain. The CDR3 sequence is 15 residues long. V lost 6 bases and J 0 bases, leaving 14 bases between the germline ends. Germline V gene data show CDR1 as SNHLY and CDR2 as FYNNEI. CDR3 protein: CASRAQSLLNTEAFF. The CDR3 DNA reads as TGTGCCAGCAGAGCCCAATCCTTGCTGAACACTGAAGCTTTCTTT. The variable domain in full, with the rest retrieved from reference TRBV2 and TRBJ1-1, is EPEVTQTPSHQVTQMGQEVILRCVPISNHLYFYWYRQILGQKVEFLVSFYNNEISEKSEIFDDQFSVERPDGSNFTLKIRSTKLEDSAMYFCASRAQSLLNTEAFFGQGTRLTVV.

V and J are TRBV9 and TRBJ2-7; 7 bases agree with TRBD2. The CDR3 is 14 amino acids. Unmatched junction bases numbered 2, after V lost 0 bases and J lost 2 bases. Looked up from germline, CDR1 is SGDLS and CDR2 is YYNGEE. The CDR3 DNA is TGTGCCAGCAGCGTAGCTGCGGGAGCCTACGAGCAGTACTTC. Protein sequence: CASSVAAGAYEQYF.

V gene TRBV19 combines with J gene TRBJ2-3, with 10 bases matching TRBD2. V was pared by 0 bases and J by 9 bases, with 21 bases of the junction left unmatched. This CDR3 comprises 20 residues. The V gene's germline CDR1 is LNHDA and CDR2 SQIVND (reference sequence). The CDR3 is CASSIDRRGPVASGRQTQYF. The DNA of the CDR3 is TGTGCCAGTAGTATAGATCGTCGGGGACCGGTGGCTAGCGGGAGACAAACGCAGTATTTT.

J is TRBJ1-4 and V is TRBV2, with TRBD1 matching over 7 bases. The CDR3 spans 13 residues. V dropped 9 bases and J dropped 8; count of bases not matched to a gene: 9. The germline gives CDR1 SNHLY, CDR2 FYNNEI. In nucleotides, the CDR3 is TGTGCCAGTACCGGGACAGCTAGAGAAAAACTGTTTTTT. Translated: CASTGTAREKLFF.

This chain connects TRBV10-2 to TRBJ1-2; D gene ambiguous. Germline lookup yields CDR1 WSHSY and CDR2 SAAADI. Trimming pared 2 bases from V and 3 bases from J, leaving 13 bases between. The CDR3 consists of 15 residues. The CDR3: CASSENPGWDYGYTF. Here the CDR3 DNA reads TGCGCCAGCAGTGAGAATCCGGGTTGGGACTATGGCTACACCTTC.

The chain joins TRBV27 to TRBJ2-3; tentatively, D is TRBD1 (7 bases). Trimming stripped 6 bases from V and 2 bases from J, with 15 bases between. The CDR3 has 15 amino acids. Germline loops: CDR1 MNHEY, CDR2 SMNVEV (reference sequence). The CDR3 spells CASREGQLVTDTQYF. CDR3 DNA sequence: TGTGCCAGCAGGGAGGGACAGCTCGTCACAGATACGCAGTATTTT.

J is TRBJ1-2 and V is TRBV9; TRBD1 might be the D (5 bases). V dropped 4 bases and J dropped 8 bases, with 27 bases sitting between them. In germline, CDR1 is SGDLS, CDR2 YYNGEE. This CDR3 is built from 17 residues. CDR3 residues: CASSSRALGAKTGGYTF. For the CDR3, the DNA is TGTGCCAGCAGCTCCCGAGCCTTAGGGGCCAAGACTGGGGGCTACACCTTC.

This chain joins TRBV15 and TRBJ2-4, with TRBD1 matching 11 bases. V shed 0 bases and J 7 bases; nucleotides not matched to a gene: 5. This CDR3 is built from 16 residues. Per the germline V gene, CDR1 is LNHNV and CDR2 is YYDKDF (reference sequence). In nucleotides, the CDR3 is TGTGCCACCAGCAGAGAAAGTGGGACAGGGGGTAACATTCAGTACTTC. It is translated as CATSRESGTGGNIQYF. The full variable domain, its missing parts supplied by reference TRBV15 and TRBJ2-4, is DAMVIQNPRYQVTQFGKPVTLSCSQTLNHNVMYWYQQKSSQAPKLLFHYYDKDFNNEADTPDNFQSRRPNTSFCFLDIRSPGLGDTAMYLCATSRESGTGGNIQYFGAGTRLSVL.

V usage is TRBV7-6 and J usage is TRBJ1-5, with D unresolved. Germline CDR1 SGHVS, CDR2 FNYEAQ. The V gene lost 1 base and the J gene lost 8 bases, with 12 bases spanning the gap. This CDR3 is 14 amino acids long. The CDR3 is CASSLGETYEPQHF. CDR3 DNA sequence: TGTGCCAGCAGCTTAGGGGAGACGTACGAGCCCCAGCATTTT.

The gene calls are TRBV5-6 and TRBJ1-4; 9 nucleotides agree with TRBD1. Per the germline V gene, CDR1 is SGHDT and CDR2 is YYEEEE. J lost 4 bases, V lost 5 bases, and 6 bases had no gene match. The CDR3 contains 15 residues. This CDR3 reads CASRAGQGRNEKLFF. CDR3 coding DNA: TGTGCCAGCAGGGCCGGACAGGGGCGTAATGAAAAACTGTTTTTT.

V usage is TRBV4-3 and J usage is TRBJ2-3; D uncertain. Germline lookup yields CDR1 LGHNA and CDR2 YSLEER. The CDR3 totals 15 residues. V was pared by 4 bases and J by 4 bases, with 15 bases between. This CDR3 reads CASSPAVTRSDTQYF. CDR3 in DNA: TGCGCCAGCAGCCCCGCAGTCACCCGTTCAGATACGCAGTATTTT.

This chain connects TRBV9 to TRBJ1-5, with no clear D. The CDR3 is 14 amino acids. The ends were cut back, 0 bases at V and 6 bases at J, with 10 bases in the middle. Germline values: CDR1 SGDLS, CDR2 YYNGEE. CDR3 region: CASSVEGGLQPQHF. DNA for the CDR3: TGTGCCAGCAGCGTAGAAGGAGGGCTTCAGCCCCAGCATTTT.

As DNA, the CDR3 is TGTGCCAGCAGCTTACAGCGGAGTACAGATACGCAGTATTTT. Translation: CASSLQRSTDTQYF. The rearrangement links TRBV7-2 to TRBJ2-3; D perhaps matches TRBD2 (5 bases). Trimming removed 2 bases from V and 3 bases from J, with 9 bases in between. This CDR3 is 14 amino acids long. Germline-derived CDR1 and CDR2 are SGHTA and FQGNSA. The whole variable domain, remainder taken from reference TRBV7-2 and TRBJ2-3, is GAGVSQSPSNKVTEKGKDVELRCDPISGHTALYWYRQSLGQGLEFLIYFQGNSAPDKSGLPSDRFSAERTGGSVSTLTIQRTQQEDSAVYLCASSLQRSTDTQYFGPGTRLTVL.

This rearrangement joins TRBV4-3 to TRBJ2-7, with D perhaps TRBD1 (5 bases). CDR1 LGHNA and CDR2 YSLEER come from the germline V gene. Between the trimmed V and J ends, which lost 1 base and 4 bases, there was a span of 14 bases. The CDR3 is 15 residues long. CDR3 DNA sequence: TGCGCCAGCAGCCAAGCTACGGCAGGGCTTTACGAGCAGTACTTC. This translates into CASSQATAGLYEQYF.